This T cell receptor (beta chain) derives from a study of shared clonotypes between healthy human individuals. The overall study: The plates for each donor numbered three CD4 naive, three CD4 memory, two CD8 naive and one CD8 memory.

Everyone who donated was a Caucasian adult who lived in Nashville, Tennessee. The authors divided CD4+ cells into CD45RA+ naive and CD45RA-negative memory subsets. Some clones are missing from TCRdb's copy, which holds only in-frame ones; the method was immunoSEQ multiplex PCR. The sample lists over 2 million clones; 85% to 95% were seen once. Germline assignment: CDR1 SGHDT and CDR2 YYEEEE. CDR3 length: 15 amino acids. The V segment lost 6 bases and the J segment 6 bases; nucleotides outside the gene matches: 14. This sequence was found in a man aged 18 to 30 in good health. The specimen was naive CD4+ T cells sorted from blood. Subset of the sample: CD45RA+ positively selected. The V gene is TRBV5-6, the J gene TRBJ1-2; 7 bases are a match to TRBD1. The CDR3 DNA reads as TGTGCCAGCATCCTAGACTTGACAGGGATAGATGGCTACACCTTC. Translation gives CASILDLTGIDGYTF.